A single sample is the source of the 3 T cell receptor beta chains below, sequenced in a study of T-cell memory formation after mild COVID-19. One entry per CDR3 protein results from TCRdb running MiXCR on the 5' RACE reads. The sample records roughly 130,000 distinct CDR3 sequences, around 6.3% being singletons. The sequenced material came from PBMCs or a T cell subset sorted from them (not recorded which). The receptor source for this set is an adult woman who had mild COVID-19 (a few samples of this study predate the infection). Cell type and time point are not known.

This clonotype turned up a few times. The chain carries TRBV9 and TRBJ2-1; 8 bases map to TRBD1. This CDR3 comprises 15 residues. Germline assignment: CDR1 SGDLS and CDR2 YYNGEE. V shed 2 bases, J shed 3 bases, and the junction held 4 bases outside the gene matches. In DNA, the CDR3 is TGTGCCAGCAGCGTCGGACAGGGTAACTACAATGAGCAGTTCTTC. Its translation is CASSVGQGNYNEQFF.

This chain links TRBV5-1 with TRBJ2-7; TRBD1 matches at 7 bases. This CDR3 contains 15 residues. The ends lost 6 bases at V and 2 bases at J; junction bases unmatched: 11. Germline CDR1 is SGHRS and CDR2 is YFSETQ. This CDR3 is CASKTGTGQTYEQYF. The CDR3 nucleotides read TGCGCCAGCAAAACGGGGACGGGACAGACCTACGAGCAGTACTTC.

This clonotype was found many times. The genes are TRBV5-1 and TRBJ2-2; D not certain. The V end was cut by 2 bases, the J end by 5 bases, with 10 bases between. The CDR3 has 14 residues. CDR1 is SGHRS and CDR2 is YFSETQ in the germline V gene. The CDR3 spells CASSLQPETGELFF. CDR3 DNA sequence: TGCGCCAGCAGCTTACAACCTGAAACCGGGGAGCTGTTTTTT.